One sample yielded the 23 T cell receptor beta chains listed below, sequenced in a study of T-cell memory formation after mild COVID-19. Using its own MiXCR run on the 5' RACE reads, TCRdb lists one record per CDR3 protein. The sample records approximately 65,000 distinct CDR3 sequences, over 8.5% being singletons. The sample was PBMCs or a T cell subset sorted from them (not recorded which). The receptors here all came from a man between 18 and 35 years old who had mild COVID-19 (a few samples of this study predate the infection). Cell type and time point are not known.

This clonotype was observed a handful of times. The CDR3 region is CSVSEGAPTDTQYF. Written as DNA, the CDR3 is TGCAGCGTTTCTGAGGGGGCCCCCACAGATACGCAGTATTTT. The chain uses TRBV29-1 and TRBJ2-3; 7 bases line up with TRBD1. The CDR3 totals 14 residues. The germline gives CDR1 SQVTM, CDR2 ANQGSEA. With V trimmed by 5 bases and J by 2 bases, 7 bases remained unmatched.

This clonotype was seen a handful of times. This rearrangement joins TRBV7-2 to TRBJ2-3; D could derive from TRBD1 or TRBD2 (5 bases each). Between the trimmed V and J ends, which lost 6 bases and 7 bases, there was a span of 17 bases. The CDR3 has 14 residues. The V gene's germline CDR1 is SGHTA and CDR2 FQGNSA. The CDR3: CASRSGRIEYTQYF. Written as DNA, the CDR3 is TGTGCCAGCAGGTCGGGACGGATTGAGTATACGCAGTATTTT.

CDR3 region: CASSLDHRALVSGNTIYF. DNA for the CDR3: TGTGCCAGCAGTTTAGACCACAGGGCCCTAGTCTCTGGAAACACCATATATTTT. The rearrangement joins TRBV12-3 or TRBV12-4 to TRBJ1-3, with D possibly TRBD1 on 6 matching bases. The V gene lost 1 base and the J gene lost 0 bases, with 16 bases spanning the gap. The CDR3 loop spans 18 amino acids.

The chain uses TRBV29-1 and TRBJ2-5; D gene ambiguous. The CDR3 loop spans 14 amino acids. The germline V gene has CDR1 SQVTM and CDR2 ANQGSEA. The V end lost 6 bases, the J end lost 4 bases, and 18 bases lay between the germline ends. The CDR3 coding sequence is TGCAGCGTCGCCGCGGACCTATATCGAGAGACCCAGTACTTC. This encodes CSVAADLYRETQYF.

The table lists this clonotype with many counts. CDR3: CASSLEGAITDTQYF. DNA of the CDR3: TGCGCCAGCAGCTTGGAAGGGGCTATCACAGATACGCAGTATTTT. The chain recombines TRBV5-1 with TRBJ2-3; TRBD1 is a possible D gene (5 bases). Germline V lookup: CDR1 SGHRS, CDR2 YFSETQ. This CDR3 spans 15 amino acids. V was clipped by 0 bases and J by 2 bases, with 10 bases between them.

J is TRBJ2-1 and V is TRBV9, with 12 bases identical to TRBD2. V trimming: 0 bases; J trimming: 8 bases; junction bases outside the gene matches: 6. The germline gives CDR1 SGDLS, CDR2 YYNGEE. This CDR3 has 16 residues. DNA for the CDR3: TGTGCCAGCAGCGTAGTTGGACTAGCGGGGATAGATGAGCAGTTCTTC. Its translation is CASSVVGLAGIDEQFF. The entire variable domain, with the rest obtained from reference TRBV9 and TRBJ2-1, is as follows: DSGVTQTPKHLITATGQRVTLRCSPRSGDLSVYWYQQSLDQGLQFLIQYYNGEERAKGNILERFSAQQFPDLHSELNLSSLELGDSALYFCASSVVGLAGIDEQFFGPGTRLTVL.

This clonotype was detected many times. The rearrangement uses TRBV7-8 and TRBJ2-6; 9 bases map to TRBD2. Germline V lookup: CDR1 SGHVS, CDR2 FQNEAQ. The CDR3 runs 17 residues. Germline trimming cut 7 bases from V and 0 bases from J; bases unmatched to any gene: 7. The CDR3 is CASNRLAANSGANVLTF. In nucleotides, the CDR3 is TGTGCCAGCAATAGACTAGCGGCTAACTCTGGGGCCAACGTCCTGACTTTC.

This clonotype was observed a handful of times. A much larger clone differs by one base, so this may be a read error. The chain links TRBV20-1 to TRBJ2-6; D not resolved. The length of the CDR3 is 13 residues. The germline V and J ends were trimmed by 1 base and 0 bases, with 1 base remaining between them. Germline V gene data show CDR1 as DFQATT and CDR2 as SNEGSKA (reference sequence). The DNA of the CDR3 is TGCAGTGCTAGAGCCTCTGGGGCCAACGTCCTGACTTTC. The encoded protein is CSARASGANVLTF.

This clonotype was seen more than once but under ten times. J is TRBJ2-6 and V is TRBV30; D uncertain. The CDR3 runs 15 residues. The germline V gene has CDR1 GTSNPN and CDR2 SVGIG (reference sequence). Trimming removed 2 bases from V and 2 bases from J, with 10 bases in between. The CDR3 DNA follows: TGTGCCTGGAGTCCTCTCTGGACTGGGGCCAACGTCCTGACTTTC. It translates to CAWSPLWTGANVLTF.

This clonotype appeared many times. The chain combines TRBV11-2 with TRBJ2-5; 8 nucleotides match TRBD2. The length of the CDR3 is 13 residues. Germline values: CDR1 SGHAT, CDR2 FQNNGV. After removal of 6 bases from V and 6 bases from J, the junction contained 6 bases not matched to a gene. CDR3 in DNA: TGTGCCAGCAGAACCGGGGGGGGGAAGACCCAGTACTTC. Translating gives CASRTGGGKTQYF.

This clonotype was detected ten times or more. CDR3 sequence reads: CASSSTRVPETQYF. CDR3 bases: TGCGCCAGCAGCTCAACCAGGGTGCCAGAGACCCAGTACTTC. The V and J genes are TRBV5-1 and TRBJ2-5; tentatively, D is TRBD1 (5 bases). The CDR3 loop spans 14 amino acids. Germline lookup yields CDR1 SGHRS and CDR2 YFSETQ. Trimming cost V 3 bases and J 4 bases, with 13 bases left between them.

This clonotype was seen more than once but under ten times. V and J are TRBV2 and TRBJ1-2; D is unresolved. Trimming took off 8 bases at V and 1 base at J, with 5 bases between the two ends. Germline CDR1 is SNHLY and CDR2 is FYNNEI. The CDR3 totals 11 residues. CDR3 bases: TGTGCCAGCCATTATAACTATGGCTACACCTTC. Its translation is CASHYNYGYTF.

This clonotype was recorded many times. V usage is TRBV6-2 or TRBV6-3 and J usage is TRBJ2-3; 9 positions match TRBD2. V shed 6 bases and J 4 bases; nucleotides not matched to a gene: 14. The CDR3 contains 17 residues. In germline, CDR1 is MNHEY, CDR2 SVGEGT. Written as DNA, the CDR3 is TGTGCCAGCAGCCCCGGACTAGCGAATGGGTGGGCAGATACGCAGTATTTT. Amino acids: CASSPGLANGWADTQYF.

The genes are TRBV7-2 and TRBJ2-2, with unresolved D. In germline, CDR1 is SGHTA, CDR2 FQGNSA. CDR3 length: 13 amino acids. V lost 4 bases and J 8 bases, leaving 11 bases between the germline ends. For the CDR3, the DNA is TGTGCCAGCAGCTCTTGGCACGATGGGGAGCTGTTTTTT. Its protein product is CASSSWHDGELFF. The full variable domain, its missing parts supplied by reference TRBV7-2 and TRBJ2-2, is GAGVSQSPSNKVTEKGKDVELRCDPISGHTALYWYRQSLGQGLEFLIYFQGNSAPDKSGLPSDRFSAERTGGSVSTLTIQRTQQEDSAVYLCASSSWHDGELFFGEGSRLTVL.

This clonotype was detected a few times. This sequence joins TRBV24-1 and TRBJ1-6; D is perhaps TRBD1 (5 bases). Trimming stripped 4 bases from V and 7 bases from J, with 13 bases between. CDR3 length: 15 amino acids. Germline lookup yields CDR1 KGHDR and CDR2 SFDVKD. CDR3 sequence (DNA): TGTGCCACCAGTGACTCCGGGACGGCAAATTCACCCCTCCACTTT. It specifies CATSDSGTANSPLHF.

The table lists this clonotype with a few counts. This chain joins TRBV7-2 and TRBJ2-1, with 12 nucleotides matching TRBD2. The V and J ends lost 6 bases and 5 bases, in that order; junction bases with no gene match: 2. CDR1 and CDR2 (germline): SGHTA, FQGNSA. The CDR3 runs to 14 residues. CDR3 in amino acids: CASRRTSGDNEQFF. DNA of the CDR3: TGTGCCAGCAGAAGGACTAGCGGGGACAATGAGCAGTTCTTC.

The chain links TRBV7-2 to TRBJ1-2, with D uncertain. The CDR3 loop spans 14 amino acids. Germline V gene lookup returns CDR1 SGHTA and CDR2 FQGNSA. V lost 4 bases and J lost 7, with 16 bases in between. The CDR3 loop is CASSSADLAAGYTF. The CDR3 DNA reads TGTGCCAGCAGCTCTGCAGACCTAGCGGCTGGCTACACCTTC.

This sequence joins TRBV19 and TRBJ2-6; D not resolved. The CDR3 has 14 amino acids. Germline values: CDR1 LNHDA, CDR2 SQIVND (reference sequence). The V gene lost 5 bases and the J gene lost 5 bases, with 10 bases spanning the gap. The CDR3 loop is CASSLGPWANVLTF. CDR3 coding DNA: TGTGCCAGTAGTCTTGGGCCCTGGGCCAACGTCCTGACTTTC.

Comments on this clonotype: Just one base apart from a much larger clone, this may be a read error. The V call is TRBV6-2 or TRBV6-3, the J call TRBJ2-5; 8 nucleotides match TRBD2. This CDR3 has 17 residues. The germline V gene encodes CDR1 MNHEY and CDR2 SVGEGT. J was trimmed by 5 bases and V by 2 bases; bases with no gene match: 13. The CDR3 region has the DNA TGTGCCAGCAGTTACCGAACTTGGACTAGCCTCGGGGAGACCCAGTACTTC. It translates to CASSYRTWTSLGETQYF.

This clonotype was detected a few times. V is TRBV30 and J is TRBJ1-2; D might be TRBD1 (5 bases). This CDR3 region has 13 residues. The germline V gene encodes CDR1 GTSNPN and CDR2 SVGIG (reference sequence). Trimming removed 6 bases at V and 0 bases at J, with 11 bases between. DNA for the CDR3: TGTGCCTGTTGGACACCTTCTAACTATGGCTACACCTTC. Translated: CACWTPSNYGYTF.

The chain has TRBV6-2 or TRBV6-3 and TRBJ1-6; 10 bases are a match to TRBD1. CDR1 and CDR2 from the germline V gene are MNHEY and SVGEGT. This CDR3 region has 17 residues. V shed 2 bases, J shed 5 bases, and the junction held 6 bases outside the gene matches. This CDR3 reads CASSYPTGGIDNSPLHF. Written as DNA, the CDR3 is TGTGCCAGCAGTTACCCGACAGGGGGCATCGATAATTCACCCCTCCACTTT.

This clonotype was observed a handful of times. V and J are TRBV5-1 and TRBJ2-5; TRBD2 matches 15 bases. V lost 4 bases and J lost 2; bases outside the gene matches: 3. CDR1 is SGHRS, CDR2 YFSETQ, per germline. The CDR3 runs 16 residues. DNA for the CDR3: TGCGCCAGCAGCGGCGGACTAGCGGGGGGGCAAGAGACCCAGTACTTC. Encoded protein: CASSGGLAGGQETQYF.

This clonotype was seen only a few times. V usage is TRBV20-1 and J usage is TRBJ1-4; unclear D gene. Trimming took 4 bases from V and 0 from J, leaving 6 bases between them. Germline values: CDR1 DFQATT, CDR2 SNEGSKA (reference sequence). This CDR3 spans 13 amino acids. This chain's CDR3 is CSATDSTNEKLFF. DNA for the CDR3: TGCAGTGCTACCGACTCAACTAATGAAAAACTGTTTTTT.